The 20 T cell receptor beta chains below come from one sample, sequenced in a study of OX40 agonist ivuxolimab in advanced cancers. Some clones are missing from TCRdb's copy, which holds only in-frame ones; the method was immunoSEQ multiplex PCR. This repertoire shows 50,000 to 65,000 clones, about nine tenths found once; its top ten account for about 2.7%. The starting material was CD4+ or CD8+ T cells sorted from blood, obtained in a trial of the OX40 agonist ivuxolimab. The receptors originated from an adult with an advanced solid tumor such as melanoma, head and neck, liver or kidney cancer.

CDR3 bases: TGTGCCAGCAGCCAACTTCACTCCGGGACAGATCACACCGGGGAGCTGTTTTTT. Amino acids: CASSQLHSGTDHTGELFF. The chain employs TRBV4-2 and TRBJ2-2; 7 positions match TRBD1. The V gene end was trimmed by 2 bases and the J gene end by 3 bases; junction bases not matched to a gene: 12. The CDR3 is 18 amino acids. Germline V gene sequence: CDR1 LGHNA, CDR2 YNFKEQ.

The chain employs TRBV5-1 and TRBJ2-7; 9 bases agree with TRBD1. After removal of 4 bases from V and 5 bases from J, the junction contained 7 bases not matched to a gene. Germline V gives CDR1 SGHRS, CDR2 YFSETQ. There are 14 residues in the CDR3. CDR3 loop: CASSKGQGENEQYF. DNA for the CDR3: TGCGCCAGCAGCAAGGGACAGGGTGAGAACGAGCAGTACTTC.

This rearrangement joins TRBV30 to TRBJ2-7, with TRBD2 as a possible D gene (6 bases). Trimming cost V 2 bases and J 9 bases, with 14 bases left between them. CDR3 length equals 12 residues. Per germline, CDR1 GTSNPN and CDR2 SVGIG (reference sequence). CDR3 sequence: CAWSPTEGGQYF. For the CDR3, the DNA is TGTGCCTGGAGTCCTACAGAGGGAGGGCAGTACTTC.

With regard to this clone: This sample includes further DNA sequences coding for the same CDR3. The rearrangement joins TRBV6-6 to TRBJ1-3; D gene unclear. Germline-derived CDR1 and CDR2 are MNHNY and SVGAGI (reference sequence). The V end lost 4 bases, the J end lost 0 bases, and 7 bases lay between the germline ends. This CDR3 comprises 14 residues. As DNA, the CDR3 is TGTGCCAGCAGTTCAGTTGTCTCTGGAAACACCATATATTTT. It translates to CASSSVVSGNTIYF.

The chain recombines TRBV11-1 with TRBJ1-1, with D maybe TRBD1 (5 bases). Trimming took 3 bases from V and 4 from J, leaving 12 bases between them. Germline CDR1 and CDR2: SGHAT and FQDESV (reference sequence). The CDR3 has 14 amino acids. Here the CDR3 reads CASSFGRGTTEAFF. Written as DNA, the CDR3 is TGTGCCAGCAGCTTCGGTCGGGGGACCACTGAAGCTTTCTTT. The full variable domain, with the rest looked up from reference TRBV11-1 and TRBJ1-1, is EAEVAQSPRYKITEKSQAVAFWCDPISGHATLYWYRQILGQGPELLVQFQDESVVDDSQLPKDRFSAERLKGVDSTLKIQPAELGDSAMYLCASSFGRGTTEAFFGQGTRLTVV.

The chain has TRBV28 and TRBJ1-2; 7 nucleotides agree with TRBD1. The CDR3 consists of 14 residues. After removal of 2 bases from V and 4 bases from J, the junction contained 4 bases not matched to a gene. CDR1 is MDHEN, CDR2 SYDVKM, per germline. The DNA for the CDR3 is TGTGCCAGCAGTTTAGGACAGGTGATCTATGGCTACACCTTC. It is translated as CASSLGQVIYGYTF.

The chain recombines TRBV19 with TRBJ1-2; tentative D call: TRBD1 (6 bases). CDR1 and CDR2 (germline): LNHDA, SQIVND (reference sequence). The length of the CDR3 is 14 residues. V shed 0 bases and J shed 4 bases, with 9 bases lying between them. The CDR3 is CASSIDGGTYGYTF. CDR3 nucleotide sequence: TGTGCCAGTAGTATAGACGGGGGCACCTATGGCTACACCTTC. Supplemented by reference TRBV19 and TRBJ1-2, the full variable domain reads DGGITQSPKYLFRKEGQNVTLSCEQNLNHDAMYWYRQDPGQGLRLIYYSQIVNDFQKGDIAEGYSVSREKKESFPLTVTSAQKNPTAFYLCASSIDGGTYGYTFGSGTRLTVV.

The CDR3 DNA reads as TGTGCCAGCAGCTTAGCGCGGGTCAGGTGGGGGAACACTGAAGCTTTCTTT. It specifies CASSLARVRWGNTEAFF. The chain recombines TRBV7-2 with TRBJ1-1; D unclear. Per the germline V gene, CDR1 is SGHTA and CDR2 is FQGNSA. The V gene lost 0 bases and the J gene lost 1 base, with 15 bases spanning the gap. CDR3 size: 17 residues.

The chain recombines TRBV19 with TRBJ1-2; D is unclear. Trimming removed 3 bases from V and 5 bases from J, with 19 bases in between. This CDR3 region has 16 residues. Germline V gene lookup returns CDR1 LNHDA and CDR2 SQIVND (reference sequence). The CDR3 nucleotides are TGTGCCAGTAGTATGGGAGACATCGCCCTTGGGTATGGCTACACCTTC. Its translation: CASSMGDIALGYGYTF.

As to this clone: The germline gene is not matched at one end of the junction; a read error may be the cause. The V call is TRBV13, the J call TRBJ1-4; D may be TRBD1 (5 bases). The CDR3 is 14 residues long. Germline V lookup: CDR1 PRHDT, CDR2 FYEKMQ (reference sequence). As DNA, the CDR3 is TGTGCCAGCAGCAGGACATTCGGAAATGGAAAACTGTTTTTT. This codes for CASSRTFGNGKLFF.

The rearrangement joins TRBV5-1 to TRBJ2-3, with D possibly matching TRBD2 (6 bases). The length of the CDR3 is 17 residues. Germline loops: CDR1 SGHRS, CDR2 YFSETQ. Trimming took 4 bases from V and 0 from J, leaving 18 bases between them. The CDR3 protein is CASSQGAAGRSTDTQYF. CDR3 DNA: TGCGCCAGCAGCCAGGGCGCGGCGGGACGAAGCACAGATACGCAGTATTTT.

The chain carries TRBV11-3 and TRBJ2-3; maybe TRBD2 (5 bases). The V end lost 5 bases, the J end lost 2 bases, and 8 bases lay between the germline ends. CDR1 is SGHNT and CDR2 is YENEEA in the germline V gene. The CDR3 runs to 13 residues. Here the CDR3 DNA reads TGTGCCAGCAGCGGGAGTAACACAGATACGCAGTATTTT. Translating gives CASSGSNTDTQYF.

By sample share, this clone is medium-sized (0.01 to 0.1%). The genes are TRBV27 and TRBJ2-5, with TRBD1 matching over 7 bases. The V and J ends lost 1 base and 4 bases, in that order; junction bases with no gene match: 3. CDR3 size: 14 residues. CDR1 and CDR2 from the germline V gene are MNHEY and SMNVEV (reference sequence). This CDR3 is CASSLYSGGETQYF. CDR3 sequence (DNA): TGTGCCAGCAGTTTATACTCAGGGGGAGAGACCCAGTACTTC.

The rearrangement links TRBV7-9 to TRBJ2-2; D unresolved. This CDR3 region has 14 residues. With 0 bases removed from V and 0 bases from J, the gap between germline ends came to 2 bases. CDR1 and CDR2 from the germline V gene are SEHNR and FQNEAQ (reference sequence). CDR3 protein: CASSLAPNTGELFF. DNA for the CDR3: TGTGCCAGCAGCTTAGCGCCGAACACCGGGGAGCTGTTTTTT.

The rearrangement joins TRBV19 to TRBJ1-2; D remains unclear. V shed 6 bases and J shed 2 bases, with 4 bases lying between them. The CDR3 sequence is 11 residues long. Germline V gene data show CDR1 as LNHDA and CDR2 as SQIVND (reference sequence). The CDR3, as DNA: TGTGCCAGTAGACGGAACTATGGCTACACCTTC. Translated: CASRRNYGYTF.

V and J are TRBV27 and TRBJ1-4; tentative D call: TRBD1 (5 bases). Trimming took 2 bases from V and 5 from J, leaving 18 bases between them. The CDR3 extends over 17 amino acids. Germline CDR1 is MNHEY and CDR2 is SMNVEV (reference sequence). As DNA, the CDR3 is TGTGCCAGCAGTTTACTCGGCCCGGGACGGTTGAATGAAAAACTGTTTTTT. Translating it yields CASSLLGPGRLNEKLFF.

The CDR3 here is CASSKGVDSHSPLHF. Written as DNA, the CDR3 is TGTGCCAGCAGCAAAGGGGTGGACAGTCATTCACCCCTCCACTTT. The chain links TRBV21-1 to TRBJ1-6; the DNA was not used to check the table's D call, TRBD1. TRBV21-1 has pseudogene status. The CDR3 is made up of 15 amino acids.

This chain joins TRBV7-6 and TRBJ2-5; D gene unclear. This CDR3 has 14 amino acids. CDR1 SGHVS and CDR2 FNYEAQ come from the germline V gene. V dropped 1 base and J dropped 0 bases, with 6 bases sitting between them. CDR3 amino acids: CASSLGRDQETQYF. The CDR3 DNA sequence: TGTGCCAGCAGCTTAGGCCGAGACCAAGAGACCCAGTACTTC. The variable domain in full, completed from reference TRBV7-6 and TRBJ2-5, reads GAGVSQSPRYKVTKRGQDVALRCDPISGHVSLYWYRQALGQGPEFLTYFNYEAQQDKSGLPNDRFSAERPEGSISTLTIQRTEQRDSAMYRCASSLGRDQETQYFGPGTRLLVL.

The chain is built from TRBV4-3 and TRBJ1-2; D unclear. Germline V gives CDR1 LGHNA, CDR2 YSLEER. V was shortened by 0 bases and J by 2 bases, with 13 bases between the two germline ends. The CDR3 consists of 16 residues. CDR3 amino acids: CASSQDASWPNYGYTF. The CDR3, as DNA: TGCGCCAGCAGCCAAGATGCCTCCTGGCCAAACTATGGCTACACCTTC.

The CDR3 protein is CASSTKGVLGTEAFF. The CDR3 DNA reads TGTGCCAGCAGCACCAAGGGGGTCTTAGGCACTGAAGCTTTCTTT. V usage is TRBV13 and J usage is TRBJ1-1; possibly TRBD1 for D (6 bases). Germline V gives CDR1 PRHDT, CDR2 FYEKMQ (reference sequence). This CDR3 has 15 amino acids. V lost 5 bases and J 4 bases, leaving 17 bases between the germline ends.